This record covers a single TCR beta chain. Barcoded TCR alpha and TCR beta cDNA libraries with UMIs came from 5'RACE using constant-segment primers. TCRdb called the 5' RACE reads again in MiXCR, with one record for every CDR3 protein. Of around 450,000 distinct CDR3 sequences in the sample, over 15% were seen once. This entry comes from a study of T-cell memory formation after mild COVID-19. Sequenced input: PBMCs or a T cell subset sorted from them (not recorded which). The sequence came from an adult woman who had mild COVID-19 (a few samples of this study predate the infection). Cell type and time point are not known.

CDR3 DNA sequence: TGCAGTGCTAGAGTCCGTATCACGGCAGATGGGGAAAACACCGGGGAGCTGTTTTTT. It translates to CSARVRITADGENTGELFF. The chain has TRBV20-1 and TRBJ2-2, with D unresolved. This CDR3 comprises 19 residues. The germline V gene encodes CDR1 DFQATT and CDR2 SNEGSKA (reference sequence). V shed 1 base and J shed 2 bases, with 23 bases lying between them.